This TCR beta chain came from a study of control samples from healthy donors and cancer patients. Germline values: CDR1 SGHAT, CDR2 FQNNGV. CDR3 length equals 15 residues. V was pared by 2 bases and J by 3 bases, with 11 bases between. Repertoires were generated with immunoSEQ multiplex PCR, while TCRdb's copy carries only in-frame clones and drops some. Here the sample spans about 98,000 clones, around three quarters being singletons. This clone was seen just once. This TCR derives from a woman in her twenties or thirties in good health. The chain couples TRBV11-2 to TRBJ2-1; no clear D. Specimen: blood. This CDR3 reads CASSLSRVSYNEQFF. CDR3 nucleotide sequence: TGTGCCAGCAGCTTATCCCGGGTTAGCTACAATGAGCAGTTCTTC.